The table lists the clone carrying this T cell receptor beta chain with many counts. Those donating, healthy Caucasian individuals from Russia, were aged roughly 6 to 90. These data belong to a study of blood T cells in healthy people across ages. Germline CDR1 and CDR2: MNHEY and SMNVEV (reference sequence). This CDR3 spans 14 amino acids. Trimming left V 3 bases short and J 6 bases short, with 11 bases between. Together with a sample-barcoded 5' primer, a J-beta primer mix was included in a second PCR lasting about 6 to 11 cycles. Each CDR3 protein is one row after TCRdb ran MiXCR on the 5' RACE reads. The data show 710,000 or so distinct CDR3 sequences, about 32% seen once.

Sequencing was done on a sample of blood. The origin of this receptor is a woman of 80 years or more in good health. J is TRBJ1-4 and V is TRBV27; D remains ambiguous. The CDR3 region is CASSLERGDEKLFF. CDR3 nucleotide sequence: TGTGCCAGCAGTTTGGAGCGGGGAGATGAAAAACTGTTTTTT.